This T cell receptor (beta chain) emerged from a study of blood T cell repertoires in COVID-19. About the study: PBMCs, B-cell-depleted T cells, or T cells were the source of the cDNA or gDNA that made up the material.

CDR1 and CDR2 (germline): SGHVS, FQNEAQ. The CDR3 length is 17 residues. Trimming took 5 bases from V and 0 from J, leaving 14 bases between them. Those who participated ranged in age from 18 to 89 years and resided in some 24 US areas. Membership in each cohort depended on participant-reported clinical history. Recovered Cohort 3 donors showed two negative PCRs, clearance, or symptom resolution. Some clones are missing from TCRdb's copy, which holds only in-frame ones; the method was immunoSEQ multiplex PCR. The data show around 300,000 clones, approximately 88% seen once. This sequence joins TRBV7-8 and TRBJ2-6; possible D gene TRBD2, 6 bases. This clonotype was obtained from a man aged 25-45 years who had recovered from COVID-19. Material: PBMCs or T cells enriched from blood (not recorded which). CDR3 region: CASSLMTGGSGANVLTF. CDR3 bases: TGTGCCAGCAGCCTCATGACCGGGGGCTCTGGGGCCAACGTCCTGACTTTC.